Shown below are 27 T cell receptor beta chains from a single sample sequenced in a study of CD8+CD57+ T cells in acquired aplastic anemia. Sequencing was done on patients that had shown CD8+CD57+ cell expansion by flow cytometry. TCR beta VDJ and CDR3 profiles were obtained from a genomic DNA template. TCRdb re-called the reads through MiXCR, storing one row per CDR3 protein. Here the sample spans around 200,000 distinct CDR3 sequences, 48% being singletons. Sequencing used sorted CD4+, CD8+, or CD8+CD57+ T cells (not recorded which) from PBMCs. These receptors all stem from a human donor with aplastic anemia.

This clonotype was observed at least ten times. This rearrangement joins TRBV20-1 to TRBJ1-4; possible D gene TRBD1, 5 bases. Trimming pared 6 bases from V and 6 bases from J, leaving 14 bases between. Per germline, CDR1 DFQATT and CDR2 SNEGSKA (reference sequence). This CDR3 is 13 amino acids long. CDR3: CSATRGPDEKLFF. For the CDR3, the DNA is TGCAGTGCCACCCGGGGACCGGATGAAAAACTGTTTTTT.

V and J are TRBV19 and TRBJ1-5; D is unclear. With 7 bases removed from V and 4 bases from J, the gap between germline ends came to 8 bases. This CDR3 is 12 amino acids long. Looked up from germline, CDR1 is LNHDA and CDR2 is SQIVND (reference sequence). Here the CDR3 DNA reads TGTGCCAGTAAGGACGGTAATCAGCCCCAGCATTTT. Protein sequence: CASKDGNQPQHF.

The genes are TRBV7-6 and TRBJ2-2, with a possible D match to TRBD2 (6 bases). This CDR3 is built from 14 residues. Germline lookup yields CDR1 SGHVS and CDR2 FNYEAQ. V was cut by 0 bases and J by 4 bases, with 6 bases left in between. The CDR3 coding sequence is TGTGCCAGCAGCTTAGCGCGGGGCACCGGGGAGCTGTTTTTT. This gives the protein CASSLARGTGELFF.

This chain links TRBV29-1 with TRBJ2-7; 12 positions agree with TRBD2. The CDR3 is made up of 14 amino acids. The ends lost 8 bases at V and 2 bases at J; junction bases unmatched: 7. Germline V gene sequence: CDR1 SQVTM, CDR2 ANQGSEA. CDR3 sequence (DNA): TGCAGCTCGACTAGCGGGGGATCACCCTACGAGCAGTACTTC. Amino acid sequence: CSSTSGGSPYEQYF.

In its sample, this clonotype was seen many times. The chain is built from TRBV29-1 and TRBJ1-2; no clear D gene. Germline CDR1 is SQVTM and CDR2 is ANQGSEA. Deletions cut 5 bases from V and 5 bases from J, with 18 bases between. The CDR3 is 14 amino acids. The CDR3 reads CSVRAAETSYGYTF. Here the CDR3 DNA reads TGCAGCGTTAGAGCCGCCGAGACCTCATATGGCTACACCTTC.

The chain couples TRBV12-5 to TRBJ1-2; TRBD1 is a possible D gene (6 bases). CDR1 and CDR2 (germline): LGHNT, FRNRAP. Between the trimmed V and J ends, which lost 2 bases and 6 bases, there was a span of 13 bases. The CDR3 consists of 14 residues. The CDR3 spells CASGLLGDTDGYTF. CDR3 coding DNA: TGTGCTAGTGGTTTGTTGGGGGACACTGATGGCTACACCTTC.

This clonotype occurred a few times. The chain has TRBV10-3 and TRBJ2-7; no reliable D call. From germline, CDR1 is ENHRY and CDR2 SYGVKD. V lost 3 bases and J lost 6, with 6 bases in between. CDR3 length: 11 amino acids. This CDR3 reads CAISENGEQYF. The CDR3 nucleotides are TGTGCCATCAGTGAAAACGGCGAGCAGTACTTC.

This sequence joins TRBV4-2 and TRBJ2-7, with TRBD1 matching over 7 bases. Losses at the gene ends were 0 bases for V and 5 bases for J; bases not matched to a gene: 10. This CDR3 comprises 16 residues. In germline, CDR1 is LGHNA, CDR2 YNFKEQ. CDR3 coding DNA: TGTGCCAGCAGCCAAGAACTCGGACAGGTCGGCCACGAGCAGTACTTC. Its protein product is CASSQELGQVGHEQYF.

The chain joins TRBV25-1 to TRBJ2-7; 8 bases are a match to TRBD1. Per the germline V gene, CDR1 is MGHDK and CDR2 is SYGVNS. J was trimmed by 3 bases and V by 3 bases; bases with no gene match: 7. CDR3 length: 15 amino acids. CDR3 sequence reads: CASSDLRDRYYEQYF. In DNA, the CDR3 is TGTGCCAGCAGTGACCTCCGGGACAGGTACTACGAGCAGTACTTC.

This chain links TRBV20-1 with TRBJ2-7, with 13 bases lining up with TRBD2. V lost 2 bases and J lost 3; bases outside the gene matches: 1. Germline CDR1 and CDR2: DFQATT and SNEGSKA (reference sequence). The CDR3 length is 14 residues. CDR3 sequence: CSARTSGGVYEQYF. The CDR3 bases are TGCAGTGCTAGAACTAGCGGGGGGGTCTACGAGCAGTACTTC.

This clonotype was seen a few times. The chain's CDR3 is CSAETGVGTDTQYF. The DNA for the CDR3 is TGCAGTGCGGAGACAGGGGTGGGCACAGATACGCAGTATTTT. The chain links TRBV20-1 to TRBJ2-3, with 8 bases fitting TRBD1. V was clipped by 6 bases and J by 1 base; unmatched bases: 6. The CDR3 sequence is 14 residues long. Germline V CDR1 and CDR2: DFQATT, SNEGSKA (reference sequence).

V is TRBV10-3 and J is TRBJ1-2; 7 bases line up with TRBD1. The CDR3 has 14 residues. Germline-derived CDR1 and CDR2 are ENHRY and SYGVKD. After removal of 4 bases from V and 0 bases from J, the junction contained 2 bases not matched to a gene. The CDR3 DNA reads TGTGCCATCAGTGGGGGACAGACTAACTATGGCTACACCTTC. Encoded protein: CAISGGQTNYGYTF.

This clonotype was counted ten times or more. V usage is TRBV7-2 and J usage is TRBJ1-3; 7 bases fit TRBD1. The V segment lost 0 bases and the J segment 1 base; nucleotides outside the gene matches: 6. Germline V gene lookup returns CDR1 SGHTA and CDR2 FQGNSA. This CDR3 comprises 17 residues. The CDR3 nucleotides are TGTGCCAGCAGCTTAGCTACAGGGGCGAGGTCTGGAAACACCATATATTTT. Translation gives CASSLATGARSGNTIYF.

The chain's CDR3 is CARVPMGSTEAFF. For the CDR3, the DNA is TGTGCCAGAGTTCCTATGGGGTCCACTGAAGCTTTCTTT. The chain is built from TRBV10-3 and TRBJ1-1, with unresolved D. The CDR3 contains 13 residues. Between the trimmed V and J ends, which lost 10 bases and 4 bases, there was a span of 16 bases. Germline V CDR1 and CDR2: ENHRY, SYGVKD.

The chain links TRBV19 to TRBJ2-7; 8 bases are shared with TRBD1. V gave up 5 bases and J gave up 4 bases; unmatched junction bases: 4. This CDR3 is 13 amino acids long. Germline CDR1 and CDR2: LNHDA and SQIVND (reference sequence). CDR3 residues: CASSDQGAYEQYF. In DNA form, the CDR3 reads TGTGCCAGTAGTGACCAGGGGGCGTACGAGCAGTACTTC.

This clonotype has at least ten counts. The CDR3 reads CASSVRGDGRQPQHF. The DNA of the CDR3 is TGTGCCAGCAGTGTCCGGGGGGACGGGCGCCAGCCCCAGCATTTT. J is TRBJ1-5 and V is TRBV6-1; possibly TRBD1 for D (5 bases). V lost 4 bases and J 7 bases, leaving 17 bases between the germline ends. Germline CDR1 MNHNS, CDR2 SASEGT. There are 15 residues in the CDR3.

This clonotype came up once. V and J are TRBV15 and TRBJ2-7; the D is unclear. Trimming pared 0 bases from V and 3 bases from J, leaving 15 bases between. Per the germline V gene, CDR1 is LNHNV and CDR2 is YYDKDF (reference sequence). This CDR3 spans 16 amino acids. The CDR3 sequence: CATSREDLTYGYEQYF. CDR3 nucleotide sequence: TGTGCCACCAGCAGAGAGGACCTGACGTATGGCTACGAGCAGTACTTC.

This clonotype showed up many times. The chain has TRBV19 and TRBJ1-4; D gene unclear. The ends were cut back, 2 bases at V and 5 bases at J, with 9 bases in the middle. In germline, CDR1 is LNHDA, CDR2 SQIVND (reference sequence). This CDR3 has 14 residues. In nucleotides, the CDR3 is TGTGCCAGTAGTATAATGACCGCGAATGAAAAACTGTTTTTT. Translation: CASSIMTANEKLFF.

This chain uses TRBV29-1 with TRBJ2-7; 14 bases match TRBD2. Germline V gives CDR1 SQVTM, CDR2 ANQGSEA. The CDR3 totals 14 residues. The V segment lost 8 bases and the J segment 7 bases; nucleotides outside the gene matches: 10. CDR3 sequence: CSFRTSGGSNEQYF. In DNA form, the CDR3 reads TGCAGCTTCCGGACTAGCGGGGGGAGCAATGAGCAGTACTTC.

This clonotype came up a few times. This chain connects TRBV18 to TRBJ1-4; D unclear. Germline V gene sequence: CDR1 KGHSH, CDR2 LQKENI. V gave up 8 bases and J gave up 3 bases, with 7 bases separating them. This CDR3 is 12 amino acids long. The CDR3 spells CASGEANEKLFF. The CDR3 nucleotides read TGTGCCAGCGGGGAGGCTAATGAAAAACTGTTTTTT.

This clonotype has a handful of counts. One junction end does not reproduce the germline sequence, and a read error may be involved. This chain uses TRBV20-1 with TRBJ1-4; 7 nucleotides match TRBD1. CDR3 size: 15 residues. Looked up from germline, CDR1 is DFQATT and CDR2 is SNEGSKA (reference sequence). In DNA, the CDR3 is TGCAGTTCAAGGTCCGGGACAGCAACTAATGAAAAACTGCTTTTT. Encoded protein: CSSRSGTATNEKLLF.

The V call is TRBV19, the J call TRBJ1-1; maybe TRBD1 (6 bases). Germline V gene data show CDR1 as LNHDA and CDR2 as SQIVND (reference sequence). The CDR3 spans 14 residues. The V end was cut by 7 bases, the J end by 0 bases, with 12 bases between. The CDR3 bases are TGTGCCAGTAATCCGGGACATGTGAACACTGAAGCTTTCTTT. This encodes CASNPGHVNTEAFF.

This clonotype was seen many times. The rearrangement joins TRBV20-1 to TRBJ1-5; D gene uncertain. Germline V CDR1 and CDR2: DFQATT, SNEGSKA (reference sequence). Trimming took off 1 base at V and 6 bases at J, with 10 bases between the two ends. The CDR3 has 13 amino acids. DNA for the CDR3: TGCAGTGCTAGAGGGTATGTGGGTCAGCCCCAGCATTTT. Translating it yields CSARGYVGQPQHF.

CDR3: CASSLVHGTDQPQHF. The CDR3 DNA is TGTGCCAGCAGCTTAGTTCACGGAACCGATCAGCCCCAGCATTTT. The rearrangement uses TRBV7-2 and TRBJ1-5; D not resolved. Trimming took 1 base from V and 5 from J, leaving 12 bases between them. The CDR3 loop spans 15 amino acids. Per germline, CDR1 SGHTA and CDR2 FQGNSA.

This CDR3 is CASRPRQATNYGYTF. CDR3 coding DNA: TGTGCCAGCAGGCCGAGACAGGCGACTAACTATGGCTACACCTTC. The chain uses TRBV5-8 and TRBJ1-2, with a possible D match to TRBD1 (6 bases). Trimming stripped 5 bases from V and 0 bases from J, with 14 bases between. Germline V lookup: CDR1 SGHTS, CDR2 YDEGEE. The CDR3 is 15 amino acids.

This clonotype was detected many times. The rearrangement links TRBV20-1 to TRBJ2-1; D may be TRBD2 (6 bases). The CDR3 has 13 residues. Trimming took 5 bases from V and 7 from J, leaving 15 bases between them. Germline V gene lookup returns CDR1 DFQATT and CDR2 SNEGSKA (reference sequence). The CDR3 here is CSAHHRLVNEQFF. In DNA form, the CDR3 reads TGCAGTGCTCACCACCGACTAGTAAATGAGCAGTTCTTC.

This clonotype was seen only once. The V call is TRBV10-3, the J call TRBJ2-7; a possible D gene is TRBD1 (6 bases). CDR3 length: 15 residues. Germline CDR1 ENHRY, CDR2 SYGVKD. The ends were cut back, 10 bases at V and 3 bases at J, with 22 bases in the middle. CDR3 sequence: CATVRNRVSIYEQYF. The CDR3, as DNA: TGTGCCACCGTACGTAACAGGGTATCAATCTACGAGCAGTACTTC.